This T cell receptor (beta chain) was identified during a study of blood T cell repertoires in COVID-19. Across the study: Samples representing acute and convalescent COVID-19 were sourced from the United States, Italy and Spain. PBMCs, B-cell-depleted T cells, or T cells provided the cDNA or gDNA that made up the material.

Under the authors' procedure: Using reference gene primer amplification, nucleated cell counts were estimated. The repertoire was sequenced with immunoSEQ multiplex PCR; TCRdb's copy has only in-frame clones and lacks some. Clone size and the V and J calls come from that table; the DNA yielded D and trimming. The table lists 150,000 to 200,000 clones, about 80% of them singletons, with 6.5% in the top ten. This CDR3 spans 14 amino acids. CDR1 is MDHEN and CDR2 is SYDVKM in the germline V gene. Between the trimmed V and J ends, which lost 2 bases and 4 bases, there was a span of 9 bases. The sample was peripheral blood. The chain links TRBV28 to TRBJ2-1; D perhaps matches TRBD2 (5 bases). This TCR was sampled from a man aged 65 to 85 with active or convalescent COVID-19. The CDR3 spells CASSLRGGYNEQFF. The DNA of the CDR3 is TGTGCCAGCAGTTTACGGGGTGGATACAATGAGCAGTTCTTC.